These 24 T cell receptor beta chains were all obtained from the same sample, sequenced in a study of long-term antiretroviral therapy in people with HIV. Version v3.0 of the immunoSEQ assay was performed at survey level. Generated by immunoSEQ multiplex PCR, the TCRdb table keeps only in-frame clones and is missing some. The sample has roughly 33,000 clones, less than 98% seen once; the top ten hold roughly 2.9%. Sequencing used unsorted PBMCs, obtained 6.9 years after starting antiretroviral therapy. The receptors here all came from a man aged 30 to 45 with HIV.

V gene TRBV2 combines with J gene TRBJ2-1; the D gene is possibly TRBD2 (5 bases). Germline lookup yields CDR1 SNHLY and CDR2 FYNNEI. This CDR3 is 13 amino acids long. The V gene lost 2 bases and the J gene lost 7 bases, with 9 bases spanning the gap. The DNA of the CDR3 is TGTGCCAGCAGTGAATTGAGGGAAAATGAGCAGTTCTTC. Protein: CASSELRENEQFF.

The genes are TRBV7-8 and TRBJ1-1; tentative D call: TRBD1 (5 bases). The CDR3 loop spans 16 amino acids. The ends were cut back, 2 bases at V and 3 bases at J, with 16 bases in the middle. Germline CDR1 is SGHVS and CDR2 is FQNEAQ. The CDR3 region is CASSLSGGGEDTEAFF. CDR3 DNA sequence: TGTGCCAGCAGCTTATCAGGTGGGGGGGAAGACACTGAAGCTTTCTTT.

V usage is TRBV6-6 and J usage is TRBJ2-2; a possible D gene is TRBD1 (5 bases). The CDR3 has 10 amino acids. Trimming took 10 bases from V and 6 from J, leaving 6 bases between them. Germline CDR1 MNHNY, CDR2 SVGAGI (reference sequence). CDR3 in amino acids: CATRAGELFF. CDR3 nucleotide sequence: TGTGCCACCAGGGCCGGGGAGCTGTTTTTT.

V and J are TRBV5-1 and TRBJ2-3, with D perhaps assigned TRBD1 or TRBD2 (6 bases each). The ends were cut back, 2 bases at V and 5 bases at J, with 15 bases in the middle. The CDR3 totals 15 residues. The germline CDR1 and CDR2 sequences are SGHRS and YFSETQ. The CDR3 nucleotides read TGCGCCAGCAGCTTAAGGGGGGCCGGGCAAGATACGCAGTATTTT. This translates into CASSLRGAGQDTQYF.

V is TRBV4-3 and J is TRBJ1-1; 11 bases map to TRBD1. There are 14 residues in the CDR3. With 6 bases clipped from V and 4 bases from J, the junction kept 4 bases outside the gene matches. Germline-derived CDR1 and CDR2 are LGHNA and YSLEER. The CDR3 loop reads CASRIGTGGTEAFF. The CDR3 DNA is TGCGCCAGCAGGATCGGGACAGGGGGCACTGAAGCTTTCTTT.

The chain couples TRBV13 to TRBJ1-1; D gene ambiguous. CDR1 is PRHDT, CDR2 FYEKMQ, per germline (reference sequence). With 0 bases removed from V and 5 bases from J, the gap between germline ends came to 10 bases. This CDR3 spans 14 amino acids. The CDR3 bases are TGTGCCAGCAGCTTAGGATTCGGTAGGACTGAAGCTTTCTTT. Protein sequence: CASSLGFGRTEAFF.

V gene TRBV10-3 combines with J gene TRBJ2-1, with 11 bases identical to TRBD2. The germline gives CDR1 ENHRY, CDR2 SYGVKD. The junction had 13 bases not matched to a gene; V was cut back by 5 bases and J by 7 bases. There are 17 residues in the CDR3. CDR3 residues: CAISPDPLAGVSNEQFF. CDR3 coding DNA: TGTGCCATCAGTCCAGACCCACTAGCGGGAGTAAGTAATGAGCAGTTCTTC.

The CDR3 protein is CASSLFGGSNQPQHF. The CDR3 region has the DNA TGTGCCAGCAGTTTGTTTGGCGGGAGCAATCAGCCCCAGCATTTT. The J gene is TRBJ1-5, the V gene TRBV27; D is unresolved. Between the trimmed V and J ends, which lost 3 bases and 1 base, there was a span of 10 bases. This CDR3 has 15 residues. Germline CDR1 reads MNHEY; CDR2 reads SMNVEV (reference sequence).

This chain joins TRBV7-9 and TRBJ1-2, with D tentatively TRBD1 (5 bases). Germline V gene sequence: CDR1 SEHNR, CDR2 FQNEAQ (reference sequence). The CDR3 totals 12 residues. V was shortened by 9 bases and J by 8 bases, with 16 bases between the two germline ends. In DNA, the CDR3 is TGTGCCAGTAGACAGTTCGCGGGCGGCTACACCTTC. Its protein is CASRQFAGGYTF.

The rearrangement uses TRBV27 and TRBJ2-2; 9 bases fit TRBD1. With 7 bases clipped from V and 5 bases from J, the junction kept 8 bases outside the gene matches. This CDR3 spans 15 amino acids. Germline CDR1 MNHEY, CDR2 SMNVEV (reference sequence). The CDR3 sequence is CASKLDRGGTGELFF. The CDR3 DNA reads TGTGCCAGCAAGCTGGACAGGGGTGGGACCGGGGAGCTGTTTTTT.

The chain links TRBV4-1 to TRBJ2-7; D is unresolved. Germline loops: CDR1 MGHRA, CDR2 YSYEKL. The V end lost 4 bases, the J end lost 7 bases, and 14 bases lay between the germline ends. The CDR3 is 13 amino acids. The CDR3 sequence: CASSPGTVQEQYF. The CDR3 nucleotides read TGCGCCAGCAGCCCTGGCACGGTGCAAGAGCAGTACTTC.

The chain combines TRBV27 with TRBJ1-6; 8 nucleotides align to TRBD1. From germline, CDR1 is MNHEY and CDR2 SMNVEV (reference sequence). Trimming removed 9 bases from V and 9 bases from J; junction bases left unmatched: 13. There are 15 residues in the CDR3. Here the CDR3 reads CASTYKDRDRSPLHF. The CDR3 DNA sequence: TGTGCCAGTACATACAAGGACAGGGATCGTTCACCCCTCCACTTT.

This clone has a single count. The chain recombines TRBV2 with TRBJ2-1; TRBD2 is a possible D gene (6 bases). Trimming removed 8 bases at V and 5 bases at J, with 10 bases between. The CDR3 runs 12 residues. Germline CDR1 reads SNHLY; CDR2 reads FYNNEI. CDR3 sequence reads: CASWDFNNEQFF. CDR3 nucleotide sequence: TGTGCCAGCTGGGACTTCAACAATGAGCAGTTCTTC.

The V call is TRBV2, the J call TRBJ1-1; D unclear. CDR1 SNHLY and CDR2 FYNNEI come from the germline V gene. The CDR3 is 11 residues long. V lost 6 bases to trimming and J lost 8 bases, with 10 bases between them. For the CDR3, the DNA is TGTGCCAGCAGGACGGTCAGGGAAGCTTTCTTT. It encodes CASRTVREAFF.

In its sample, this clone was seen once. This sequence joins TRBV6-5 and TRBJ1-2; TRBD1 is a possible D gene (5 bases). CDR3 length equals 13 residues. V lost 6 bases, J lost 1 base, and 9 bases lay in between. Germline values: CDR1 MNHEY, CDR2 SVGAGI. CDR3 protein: CASSLQVNYGYTF. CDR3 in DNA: TGTGCCAGCAGCTTACAGGTTAACTATGGCTACACCTTC.

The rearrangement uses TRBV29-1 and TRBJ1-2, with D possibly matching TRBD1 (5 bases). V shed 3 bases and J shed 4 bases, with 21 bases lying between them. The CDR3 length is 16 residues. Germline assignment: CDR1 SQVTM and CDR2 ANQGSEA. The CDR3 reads CSVDKRPGTDIYGYTF. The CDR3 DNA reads TGCAGCGTTGATAAGAGACCCGGGACCGATATCTATGGCTACACCTTC.

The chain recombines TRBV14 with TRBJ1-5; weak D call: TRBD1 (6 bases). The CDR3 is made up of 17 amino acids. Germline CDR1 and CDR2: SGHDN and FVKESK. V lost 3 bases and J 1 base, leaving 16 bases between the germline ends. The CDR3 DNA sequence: TGTGCCAGCAGCCAGCCAAGGCGCGGGGGCAGCAATCAGCCCCAGCATTTT. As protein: CASSQPRRGGSNQPQHF.

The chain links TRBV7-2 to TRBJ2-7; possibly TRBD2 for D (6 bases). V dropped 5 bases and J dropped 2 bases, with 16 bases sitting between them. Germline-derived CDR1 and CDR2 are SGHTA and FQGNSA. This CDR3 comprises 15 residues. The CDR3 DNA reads TGTGCCAGCAGCCAAGTGGGGGACTTCACCTACGAGCAGTACTTC. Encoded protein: CASSQVGDFTYEQYF.

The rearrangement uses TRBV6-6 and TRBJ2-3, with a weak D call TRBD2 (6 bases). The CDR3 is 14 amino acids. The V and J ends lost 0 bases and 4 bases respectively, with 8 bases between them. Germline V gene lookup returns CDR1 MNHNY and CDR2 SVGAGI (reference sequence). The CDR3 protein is CASSYSEGSDTQYF. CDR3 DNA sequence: TGTGCCAGCAGTTACTCGGAGGGGTCAGATACGCAGTATTTT.

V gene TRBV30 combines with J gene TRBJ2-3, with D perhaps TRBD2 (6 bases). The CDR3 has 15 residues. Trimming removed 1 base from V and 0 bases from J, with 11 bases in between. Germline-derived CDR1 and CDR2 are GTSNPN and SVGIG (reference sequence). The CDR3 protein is CAWSGTITSTDTQYF. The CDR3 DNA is TGTGCCTGGAGTGGGACTATCACTAGCACAGATACGCAGTATTTT. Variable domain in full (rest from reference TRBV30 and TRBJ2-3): SQTIHQWPATLVQPVGSPLSLECTVEGTSNPNLYWYRQAAGRGLQLLFYSVGIGQISSEVPQNLSASRPQDRQFILSSKKLLLSDSGFYLCAWSGTITSTDTQYFGPGTRLTVL.

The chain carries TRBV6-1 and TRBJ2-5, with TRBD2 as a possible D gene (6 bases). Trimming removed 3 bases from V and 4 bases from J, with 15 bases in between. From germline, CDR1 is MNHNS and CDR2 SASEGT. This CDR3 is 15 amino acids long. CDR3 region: CASSDKGLPGETQYF. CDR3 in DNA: TGTGCCAGCAGTGATAAAGGACTACCCGGAGAGACCCAGTACTTC.

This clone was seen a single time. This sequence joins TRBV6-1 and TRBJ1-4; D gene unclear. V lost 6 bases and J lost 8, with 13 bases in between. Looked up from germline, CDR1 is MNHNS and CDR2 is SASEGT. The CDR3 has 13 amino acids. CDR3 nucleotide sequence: TGTGCCAGCAGGGACCCGATGGGAGAAAAACTGTTTTTT. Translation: CASRDPMGEKLFF.

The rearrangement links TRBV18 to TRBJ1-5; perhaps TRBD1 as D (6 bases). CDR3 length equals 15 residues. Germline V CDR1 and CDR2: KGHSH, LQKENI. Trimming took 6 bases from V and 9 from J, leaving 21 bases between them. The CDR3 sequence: CASSYRDTRSGPQHF. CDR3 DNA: TGTGCCAGCTCGTACCGGGACACCAGATCTGGGCCCCAGCATTTT.

The CDR3 DNA is TGTGCCAGCTCCTCACAGGGGCAGAGGGAAAAACTGTTTTTT. Protein sequence: CASSSQGQREKLFF. The chain has TRBV6-6 and TRBJ1-4, with 7 bases lining up with TRBD1. Germline V gene data show CDR1 as MNHNY and CDR2 as SVGAGI (reference sequence). The CDR3 consists of 14 residues. V lost 8 bases to trimming and J lost 8 bases; unmatched junction nucleotides: 11.